Included here is one T cell receptor beta chain sequence, with context. The antigen is unknown. Germline V CDR1 and CDR2: MNHEY, SVGAGI. The CDR3 has 13 amino acids. V lost 6 bases, J lost 2 bases, and 10 bases lay in between. These data originate in a study of CD4 T cells in relation to SARS-CoV-2 and coronaviruses. Naive and memory CD4+ T cells were cultured with CEF, then survey-sequenced. Sequenced by immunoSEQ multiplex PCR; TCRdb stores in-frame clones only, minus some. The sample records about 36,000 clones, over 75% being singletons. Fewer than 1.2 x 10^5 naive or memory CD4+ cells were cultured with CEF peptides for approximately 10 days. Whole-study findings and limits: Crossreactive clones expanded significantly less to SARS-CoV-2 than monoreactive clones. The assay detects memory recall responses, not culture-primed primary responses.

The specimen was memory CD4+ T cells from PBMCs, cultured in vitro. The chain couples TRBV6-5 to TRBJ1-1; tentative D call: TRBD1 (5 bases). This sequence was found in an adult with COVID-19. CDR3 bases: TGTGCCAGCAGGCCCAGGGTAAACACTGAAGCTTTCTTT. It is translated as CASRPRVNTEAFF.